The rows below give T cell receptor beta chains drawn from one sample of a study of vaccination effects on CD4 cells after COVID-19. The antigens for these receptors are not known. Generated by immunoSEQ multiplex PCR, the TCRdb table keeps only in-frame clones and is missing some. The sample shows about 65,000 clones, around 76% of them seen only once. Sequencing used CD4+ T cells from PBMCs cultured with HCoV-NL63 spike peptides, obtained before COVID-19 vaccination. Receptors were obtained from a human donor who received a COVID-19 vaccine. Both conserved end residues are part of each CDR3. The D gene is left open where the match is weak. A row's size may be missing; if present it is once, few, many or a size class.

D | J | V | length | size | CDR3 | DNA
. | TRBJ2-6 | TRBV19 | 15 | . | CASSRVQSGANVLTF | TGTGCCAGTAGTAGGGTTCAATCTGGGGCCAACGTCCTGACTTTC
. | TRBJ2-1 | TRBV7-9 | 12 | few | CASSLQWDEQFF | TGTGCCAGCAGCTTACAGTGGGATGAGCAGTTCTTC
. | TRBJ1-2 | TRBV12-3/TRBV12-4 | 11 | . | CASSRDHGYTF | TGTGCCAGCAGCCGGGACCATGGCTACACCTTC
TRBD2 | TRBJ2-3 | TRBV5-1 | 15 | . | CASSLMKLARDTQYF | TGCGCCAGCAGCTTGATGAAACTAGCGAGAGATACGCAGTATTTT
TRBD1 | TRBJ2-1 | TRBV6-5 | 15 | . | CASSYSPTGGNEQFF | TGTGCCAGCAGTTACTCTCCAACAGGGGGCAATGAGCAGTTCTTC
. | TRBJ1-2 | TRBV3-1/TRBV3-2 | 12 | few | CASSRGTGGYTF | TGTGCCAGCAGCCGCGGGACCGGAGGCTACACCTTC
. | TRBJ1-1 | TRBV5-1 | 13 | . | CASSLAGNTEAFF | TGCGCCAGCAGCTTGGCCGGGAACACTGAAGCTTTCTTT
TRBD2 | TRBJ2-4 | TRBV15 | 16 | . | CATSRVLGGAENIQYF | TGTGCCACCAGCAGAGTCCTCGGGGGGGCCGAAAACATTCAGTACTTC
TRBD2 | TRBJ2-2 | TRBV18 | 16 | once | CASSPIAGYTTGELFF | TGTGCCAGCTCACCGATAGCGGGTTACACCACCGGGGAGCTGTTTTTT
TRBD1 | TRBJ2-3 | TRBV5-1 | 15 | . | CASSLGQGETDTQYF | TGCGCCAGCAGCTTGGGACAGGGAGAAACAGATACGCAGTATTTT
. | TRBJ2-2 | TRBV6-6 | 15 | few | CASSDGGTSTGELFF | TGTGCCAGCAGCGACGGGGGAACGAGTACCGGGGAGCTGTTTTTT
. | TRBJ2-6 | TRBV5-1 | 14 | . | CASGPSSGANVLTF | TGCGCCAGCGGACCAAGCTCTGGGGCCAACGTCCTGACTTTC
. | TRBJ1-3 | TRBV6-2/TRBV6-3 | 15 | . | CASSRADSSGNTIYF | TGTGCCAGCAGTAGGGCCGACAGCTCTGGAAACACCATATATTTT
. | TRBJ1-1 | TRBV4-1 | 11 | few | CASSQAGKAFF | TGCGCCAGCAGCCAAGCCGGGAAAGCTTTCTTT
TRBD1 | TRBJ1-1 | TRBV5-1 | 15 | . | CASSRVQGATTEAFF | TGCGCCAGCAGCCGAGTACAGGGGGCTACCACTGAAGCTTTCTTT
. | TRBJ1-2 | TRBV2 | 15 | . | CASSKQGEANYGYTF | TGTGCCAGCAGTAAACAGGGTGAGGCTAACTATGGCTACACCTTC
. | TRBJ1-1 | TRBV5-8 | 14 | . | CASSPTPMRAEAFF | TGTGCCAGCAGCCCCACCCCCATGAGGGCTGAAGCTTTCTTT
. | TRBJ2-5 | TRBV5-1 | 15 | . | CASSLGGLNQETQYF | TGCGCCAGCAGCTTGGGGGGTCTAAATCAAGAGACCCAGTACTTC
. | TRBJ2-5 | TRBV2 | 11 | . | CASKEVQTQYF | TGTGCCAGCAAGGAGGTACAGACCCAGTACTTC
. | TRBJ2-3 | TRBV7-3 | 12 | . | CASSHGTDTQYF | TGTGCCAGCAGCCATGGGACAGATACGCAGTATTTT
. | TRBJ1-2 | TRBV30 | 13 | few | CAWTIGRDYGYTF | TGTGCCTGGACAATCGGACGGGACTATGGCTACACCTTC
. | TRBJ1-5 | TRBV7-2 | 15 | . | CASSFNGAGGQPQHF | TGTGCCAGCAGCTTTAATGGGGCCGGGGGTCAGCCCCAGCATTTT
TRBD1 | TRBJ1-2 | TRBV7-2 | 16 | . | CASSLARDRDSYGYTF | TGTGCCAGCAGCTTAGCGCGGGACAGGGACTCCTATGGCTACACCTTC
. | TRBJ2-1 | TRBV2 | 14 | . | CASSDRGGVNEQFF | TGTGCCAGCAGTGACAGGGGTGGGGTCAATGAGCAGTTCTTC
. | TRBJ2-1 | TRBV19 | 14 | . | CASSNPGLRNEQFF | TGTGCCAGTAGTAATCCGGGACTCCGCAATGAGCAGTTCTTC
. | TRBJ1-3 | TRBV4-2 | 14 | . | CASSPSQDRNTIYF | TGTGCCAGCAGCCCTTCGCAGGATCGAAACACCATATATTTT
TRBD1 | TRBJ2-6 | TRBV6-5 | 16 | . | CASSSTGGPGANVLTF | TGTGCCAGCAGTTCAACAGGGGGCCCTGGGGCCAACGTCCTGACTTTC
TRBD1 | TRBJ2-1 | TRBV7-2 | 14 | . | CASSGQVSYNEQFF | TGTGCCAGCAGCGGACAGGTCTCCTACAATGAGCAGTTCTTC
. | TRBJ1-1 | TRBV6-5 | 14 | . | CAVGTRGGNTEAFF | TGTGCCGTTGGGACCCGAGGTGGGAACACTGAAGCTTTCTTT
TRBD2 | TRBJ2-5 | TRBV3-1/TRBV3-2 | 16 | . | CASSQSGGALSETQYF | TGTGCCAGCAGCCAGAGCGGGGGGGCTCTATCGGAGACCCAGTACTTC
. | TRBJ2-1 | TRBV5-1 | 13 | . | CASSSALYNEQFF | TGCGCCAGCAGCTCGGCCCTTTACAATGAGCAGTTCTTC
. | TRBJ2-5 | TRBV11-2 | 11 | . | CASSFGETQYF | TGTGCCAGCAGCTTCGGGGAGACCCAGTACTTC